This TCR beta chain is from a study of blood T cell repertoires in COVID-19. Study summary: Some COVID-19 samples were acute and others convalescent; all came from the United States, Italy and Spain. T cells, B-cell-depleted T cells, or PBMCs provided the cDNA or gDNA that served as material.

Clones were sequenced by immunoSEQ multiplex PCR, and TCRdb holds only the in-frame ones, with some missing. The sample lists about 73,000 clones, about 91% occurring once. The CDR3 consists of 16 residues. Deletions cut 1 base from V and 10 bases from J, with 19 bases between. Germline-derived CDR1 and CDR2 are MNHEY and SVGAGI. The chain has TRBV6-5 and TRBJ1-4; the D gene is possibly TRBD1 (5 bases). The sample was peripheral blood. The TCR originated in an older man with acute or convalescent COVID-19. CDR3 nucleotides: TGTGCCAGCAGTTACTTGAAAGGCAGGGAAGGGGTAAAACTGTTTTTT. Translating it yields CASSYLKGREGVKLFF.